This is a list of T cell receptor beta chains from one sample in a study of T cells in Graves' hyperthyroidism and ophthalmopathy. TCRdb redid the calling of the multiplex PCR reads with MiXCR, one entry per CDR3 protein. The repertoire holds 500,000 to 600,000 distinct CDR3 sequences, with roughly 50% as singletons. The sample comprised peripheral blood or thyroid tissue (not recorded which). The receptors shown here come from a young woman with Graves' hyperthyroidism. Each CDR3 is given with its conserved first and last residue. A D gene is named only where the DNA matches it firmly. Where a row states a size, it is once, few, many or the class of an expanded clone; other rows omit it.

abundance	v_gene	d_gene	j_gene	CDR3nt	CDR3aa
-	TRBV24-1	-	TRBJ1-1	TGTGCCACCAGTACCGCGGGGTTACATTTGAACACTGTAGCTTTCTTT	CATSTAGLHLNTVAFF
-	TRBV27	-	TRBJ1-2	TGTGCCAGCAGTTACATCAGGGCAATCAGCTATGGCTACACCTTC	CASSYIRAISYGYTF
once	TRBV6-4	TRBD2	TRBJ2-7	TGTGCCAGCAGTGGGACTAGCGGGAGGTCGAAACAACACTTC	CASSGTSGRSKQHF
many	TRBV10-3	-	TRBJ1-3	TGTGCCATCAGCCGACCCTCCGGGAGCACCATATATTTT	CAISRPSGSTIYF
many	TRBV7-9	TRBD2	TRBJ2-7	TGTGCCAGCAGCTTAGAGGGACTAGCGGGAGGGCCTTCCTACGAGCAGTACTTC	CASSLEGLAGGPSYEQYF
-	TRBV20-1	TRBD1	TRBJ1-4	TGCAGTGCTACCTGGACAGGGCGGGAAAAACTGTTTTTT	CSATWTGREKLFF
-	TRBV29-1	TRBD2	TRBJ2-1	TGCAGCGTTGAGCTAGCGGGAGGTGAGCAGTTCTTC	CSVELAGGEQFF
-	TRBV5-1	-	TRBJ1-1	TGCGCCAGCACGTCAGACCTCGGATACGACACTGAAGCTTTCTTT	CASTSDLGYDTEAFF
many	TRBV5-8	-	TRBJ1-2	TGTGCCAGCAGCACCGGGGACACCGCTGTCTATGGCTACACCTTC	CASSTGDTAVYGYTF
many	TRBV29-1	TRBD1	TRBJ1-1	TGCAGCTTACGACAGGGGTTGAACACTGAAGCTTTCTTT	CSLRQGLNTEAFF
few	TRBV20-1	TRBD2	TRBJ2-7	TGCAGTGCTAGAGGCGAAACTAGCGGGAGTGAGCAGTACTTC	CSARGETSGSEQYF
many	TRBV20-1	-	TRBJ1-1	TGCAGTGCTAGAGTTCCTCAGGGAGTCACTGAAGCTTTCTTT	CSARVPQGVTEAFF
-	TRBV7-9	-	TRBJ1-5	TGTGCCAGCAGCTCCCAGCGGGGGGACTCCTACGAGCATTTT	CASSSQRGDSYEHF
once	TRBV7-2	-	TRBJ2-1	TGTGCCAGCAGCTTATTATCGAGTTCTAGCTCCTACAATGAGCAGTTCTTC	CASSLLSSSSSYNEQFF
many	TRBV6-5	-	TRBJ2-7	TGTGCCACCACAGGGCTTGGTCTTTTAAGCTCCTACGAGCAGTACTTC	CATTGLGLLSSYEQYF
once	TRBV7-9	-	TRBJ2-5	TGTGCCAGCGGCTCGACCAGCCAAGATGGACATTCGTACCAAGAGACCCAGTACTTC	CASGSTSQDGHSYQETQYF
-	TRBV29-1	TRBD1	TRBJ1-2	TGCAGCGTGTCCGGGACAGGGGGCTACACCTTC	CSVSGTGGYTF
few	TRBV6-6	TRBD1	TRBJ2-6	TGTGCCAGCAGTTCCCGGACCGGGACAGGGGGCGCTGGGGCCAACGTCCTGACTTTC	CASSSRTGTGGAGANVLTF
-	TRBV7-2	-	TRBJ2-2	TGTGCCAGCAGCTCCCCTGTTGGCGGAGGGAACACCGGGGAGCTGTTTTTT	CASSSPVGGGNTGELFF
few	TRBV30	TRBD2	TRBJ2-7	TGTGCCTGGAGTGCCTATAGCGGGAGGATCGACGAGCAGTACTTC	CAWSAYSGRIDEQYF
many	TRBV4-1	-	TRBJ1-4	TGCGCCAGCAGCCAAGATCCCGGTAGTTATAATGAAAAACTGTTTTTT	CASSQDPGSYNEKLFF
many	TRBV6-1	-	TRBJ2-7	TGTGCCAGCAGTGAAGAATGGAACTACGAGCAGTACTTC	CASSEEWNYEQYF
many	TRBV7-6	-	TRBJ2-7	TGTGCCAGCAGCGCGTTAGCAGGGACCCACTTAGGGGAGCAGTACTTC	CASSALAGTHLGEQYF
few	TRBV9	TRBD2	TRBJ2-2	TGTGCCAGCGCGGGACTAGCGGGAGGAGCTACCGGGGAGCTGTTTTTT	CASAGLAGGATGELFF
many	TRBV7-9	TRBD2	TRBJ2-7	TGTGCCAGCAGCTTAAAGGGGATATCCAGCGGGAGATCCTACGAGCAGTACTTC	CASSLKGISSGRSYEQYF
-	TRBV20-1	-	TRBJ1-2	TGCAGTGCGCCGGGAGGCCAGGGCGGCTACACCTTC	CSAPGGQGGYTF
-	TRBV6-5	-	TRBJ2-2	TGTGCCAGCAGTTACACTGGCGGAAACACCGGGGAGCTGTTTTTT	CASSYTGGNTGELFF
-	TRBV7-9	TRBD2	TRBJ2-1	TGTGCCAGCAGCCCTTCGTGGACTAGAGGTGAGCAGTTCTTC	CASSPSWTRGEQFF
-	TRBV7-9	TRBD2	TRBJ2-5	TGTGCCAGCAGCTTACGGGGGAGCGGGGTCGGGGGTGAAGAGACCCAGTACTTC	CASSLRGSGVGGEETQYF
-	TRBV20-1	-	TRBJ2-1	TGCAGTGCTAAGTACAACACCTACAATGAGCAGTTCTTC	CSAKYNTYNEQFF
many	TRBV5-4	-	TRBJ2-7	TGTGCCAGCAGCTTCGCCCTCGAGAGCTACGAGCAGTACTTC	CASSFALESYEQYF
-	TRBV19	-	TRBJ2-2	TGTGCCAGTAGTCCCATGGGAGGGGAGCTGTTTTTT	CASSPMGGELFF
-	TRBV18	TRBD1	TRBJ1-5	TGTGCTAGCAGCCCCGGGACAGGTCAGCCCCAGCATTTT	CASSPGTGQPQHF
-	TRBV5-1	-	TRBJ1-6	TGTGCCAGCAGCAAGCCCAGGACACCCCTCCACTTT	CASSKPRTPLHF
many	TRBV20-1	TRBD2	TRBJ2-1	TGCAGTGCCACCGGACTAGCGGGAGACAATGAGCAGTTCTTC	CSATGLAGDNEQFF
-	TRBV27	-	TRBJ2-6	TGTGCCAGCAGTTTATCTTACCTTTCTGGGGCCAACGTCCTGACTTTC	CASSLSYLSGANVLTF
-	TRBV7-9	TRBD2	TRBJ2-7	TGTGCCAGCAGCGACGGACTAGCGGGAGTAGCCAAAAACATCCAGTACTTC	CASSDGLAGVAKNIQYF
-	TRBV3-1	-	TRBJ2-2	TGTGCCAGCAGCCAAGGACGGGGCGGGGAGCTGTTTTTT	CASSQGRGGELFF
-	TRBV2	-	TRBJ2-5	TGTGCCAGCAGCCCCCAGACAGGAGGGGAGACCCAGTACTTC	CASSPQTGGETQYF
many	TRBV6-1	-	TRBJ1-3	TGTGCCAGCATCAGGGCGTCCTCTGGAAACACCATATATTTT	CASIRASSGNTIYF
many	TRBV27	TRBD1	TRBJ1-2	TGTGCCAGCAGTCCCAATCCGGGACAGAGAAACTATGGCTACACCTTC	CASSPNPGQRNYGYTF
few	TRBV7-8	-	TRBJ2-7	TGTGCCAGCAGCTCCCAGGCGCGGGACGAGCAGTACTTC	CASSSQARDEQYF
-	TRBV10-1	-	TRBJ1-2	TGCGCCAGCAGTGAACCACAGGGAGTTAACGGCTACACCTTC	CASSEPQGVNGYTF
many	TRBV11-2	-	TRBJ2-7	TGTGCCAGCAGCTTAGTCCCAGGGGGGGGGACCTACGAGCAGTACTTC	CASSLVPGGGTYEQYF
many	TRBV20-1	TRBD1	TRBJ1-4	TGCAGTGCTAGGGAGCCAGGGGGTGTATATGAAAAACTGTTTTTT	CSAREPGGVYEKLFF
many	TRBV7-2	-	TRBJ1-2	TGTGCCAGCAGGCCGGGTGGGGACTTTGCTAACTATGGCTACACCTTC	CASRPGGDFANYGYTF
few	TRBV7-9	-	TRBJ1-2	TGTGCCAGCAGGGAGAACAGGGAAGGCTACACCTTC	CASRENREGYTF
-	TRBV5-1	-	TRBJ1-5	TGCGCCAGCCTAGACCCTTTCGACAGCTACAATCAGCCCCAGCATTTT	CASLDPFDSYNQPQHF
many	TRBV19	TRBD1	TRBJ1-5	TGTGCCAGTGGACAGGGATACAATCAGCCCCAGCATTTT	CASGQGYNQPQHF
many	TRBV5-1	-	TRBJ1-6	TGCGCCAGCAGCTTGGGTCCGGCGACAGGTCGGGATTCACCCCTCCACTTT	CASSLGPATGRDSPLHF
-	TRBV2	TRBD2	TRBJ2-1	TGTGCCAGCAGTATCACGACTAGCGTTAACAATGAGCAGTTCTTC	CASSITTSVNNEQFF
few	TRBV11-3	-	TRBJ1-3	TGTGCCAGCACCGTCAACTCTGGAAACACCATATATTTT	CASTVNSGNTIYF